This passage covers 4 T cell receptor beta chains from one sample sequenced in a study of cytomegalovirus exposure and HLA in healthy donors. The assay was immunoSEQ multiplex PCR, and TCRdb's table has in-frame clones only and misses some. The sample carries around 150,000 clones, 70% to 90% recorded once. The sequenced sample consisted of PBMCs. The receptor source for this set is a man younger than 30 in good health and CMV-seronegative.

The rearrangement uses TRBV5-5 and TRBJ2-7; weak D call: TRBD1 (7 bases). Per the germline V gene, CDR1 is SGHKS and CDR2 is YYEKEE (reference sequence). The CDR3 runs to 18 residues. V dropped 2 bases and J dropped 0 bases, with 21 bases sitting between them. In DNA, the CDR3 is TGTGCCAGCAGCTTAAACAGGGGACTGTCCTTAAGCTCCTACGAGCAGTACGTC. This sequence encodes CASSLNRGLSLSSYEQYV.

V usage is TRBV13 and J usage is TRBJ2-3, with TRBD2 identical over 9 bases. Germline V gene sequence: CDR1 PRHDT, CDR2 FYEKMQ (reference sequence). V was clipped by 1 base and J by 1 base; unmatched bases: 3. The CDR3 extends over 16 amino acids. The CDR3: CASSLEERGGTDTQYF. The DNA for the CDR3 is TGTGCCAGCAGCTTAGAGGAGCGGGGGGGCACAGATACGCAGTATTTT.

The chain has TRBV7-6 and TRBJ1-5; perhaps TRBD1 as D (6 bases). V was pared by 1 base and J by 6 bases, with 13 bases between. Germline lookup yields CDR1 SGHVS and CDR2 FNYEAQ. There are 15 residues in the CDR3. The chain's CDR3 is CASSLGQGRGQPQHF. The CDR3 DNA follows: TGTGCCAGCAGCTTAGGGCAGGGGAGAGGTCAGCCCCAGCATTTT.

The chain uses TRBV30 and TRBJ2-1, with TRBD1 matching 7 bases. This CDR3 has 14 amino acids. From germline, CDR1 is GTSNPN and CDR2 SVGIG (reference sequence). The ends lost 3 bases at V and 13 bases at J; junction bases unmatched: 15. For the CDR3, the DNA is TGTGCCTGGAGCCTCCAGACAGGGATAGGGTCTCAGTTCTTC. Its translation is CAWSLQTGIGSQFF.